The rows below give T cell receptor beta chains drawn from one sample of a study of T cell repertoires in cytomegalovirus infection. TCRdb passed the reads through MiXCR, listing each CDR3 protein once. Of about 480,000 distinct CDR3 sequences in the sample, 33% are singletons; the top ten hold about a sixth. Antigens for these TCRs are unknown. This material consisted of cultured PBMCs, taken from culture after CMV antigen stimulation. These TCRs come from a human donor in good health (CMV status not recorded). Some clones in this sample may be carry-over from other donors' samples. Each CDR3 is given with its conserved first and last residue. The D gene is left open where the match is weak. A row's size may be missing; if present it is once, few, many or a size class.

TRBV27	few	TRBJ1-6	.	TGTGCCAGCACCCCTCTCTTGGGGTCCGGACAAGATTCACCCCTCCACTTT	CASTPLLGSGQDSPLHF
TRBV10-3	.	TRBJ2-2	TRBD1	TGTGCCATCCAAGCGGGACAGGGGGGTTCCGGGGAGCTGTTTTTT	CAIQAGQGGSGELFF
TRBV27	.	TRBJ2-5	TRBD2	TGTGCCAGCAGTGACACTAGCGGGAGGGCCCAAGAGACCCAGTACTTC	CASSDTSGRAQETQYF
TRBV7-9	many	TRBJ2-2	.	TGTGCCAGCAGCTTAAGTTCTCACAGGGTGGAGCTGTTTTTT	CASSLSSHRVELFF
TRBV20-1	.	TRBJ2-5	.	TGCAGTGCTATTCCGCGCGGGACTTCCCAAGAGACCCAGTACTTC	CSAIPRGTSQETQYF
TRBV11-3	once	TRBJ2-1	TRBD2	TGTGCCAGCAGCCTTTTACTAGCGAGGCACAATGAGCAGTTCTTC	CASSLLLARHNEQFF
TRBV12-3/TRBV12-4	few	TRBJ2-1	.	TGTGCCACCGCCGAGCAGGTCAATGAGCAGTTCTTC	CATAEQVNEQFF
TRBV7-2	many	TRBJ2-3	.	TGTGCCAGCAGCTTAGTCGGGATAGCGTCCCATACGCAGTATTTT	CASSLVGIASHTQYF
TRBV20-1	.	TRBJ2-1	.	TGCAGTGCTCCCCACCGGTACAATGAGCAGTTCTTC	CSAPHRYNEQFF
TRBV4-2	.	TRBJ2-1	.	TGTGCCAGCAGCCAAGAGGCCCTCTTCGGGCAAGGCAATGAGCAGTTCTTC	CASSQEALFGQGNEQFF
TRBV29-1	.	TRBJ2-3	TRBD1	TGCAGCGTTGGTGGGACAGGGGTCACAGATACGCAGTATTTT	CSVGGTGVTDTQYF
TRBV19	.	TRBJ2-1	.	TGTGCCAGTAGTGGTAGTCCCTACAATGAGCAGTTCTTC	CASSGSPYNEQFF
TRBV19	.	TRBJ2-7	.	TGTGCCAGTAGTACGGGACTGCTCTACGAGCAGTACTTC	CASSTGLLYEQYF
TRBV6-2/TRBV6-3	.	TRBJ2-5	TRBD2	TGTGCCAGCGCTAGCGGCTCTTTCACCCCCTCTCTCCAAGAGACCCAGTACTTC	CASASGSFTPSLQETQYF